This is a list of T cell receptor beta chains from one sample in a study of blood T cell repertoires in COVID-19. Using immunoSEQ multiplex PCR, the repertoire was profiled, and TCRdb retains in-frame clones only, with some absent. Of approximately 100,000 clones listed, approximately 90% are singletons. The source material was peripheral blood. The receptors stem from a human donor in a cohort sampled during active COVID-19. The CDR3 runs from the conserved cysteine through the conserved F or W. D genes are given only for firm matches. Clone size is shown for a subset of rows, as once, few, many or a class of expanded clone.

>.|TRBJ2-3|TRBV12-3/TRBV12-4|TRBD2
CASRGLADTQYF
TGTGCCAGCAGGGGACTAGCAGATACGCAGTATTTT
>.|TRBJ2-1|TRBV5-1|TRBD2
CASSLLSGRLNEQFF
TGCGCCAGCAGCCTACTTTCCGGGAGGCTAAATGAGCAGTTCTTC
>.|TRBJ2-7|TRBV11-3|.
CASSSGVWGYEQYF
TGTGCCAGCTCGTCAGGGGTTTGGGGCTACGAGCAGTACTTC
>.|TRBJ1-5|TRBV10-3|.
CAISQTQGAGQPQHF
TGTGCCATCAGTCAAACCCAAGGGGCGGGGCAGCCCCAGCATTTT
>.|TRBJ2-1|TRBV19|.
CASTAMGGSYNEQFF
TGTGCCAGTACCGCGATGGGGGGATCCTACAATGAGCAGTTCTTC
>.|TRBJ1-2|TRBV24-1|.
CATRGPYGYTF
TGTGCCACCAGGGGGCCATATGGCTACACCTTC
>many|TRBJ1-1|TRBV6-1|.
CASSDRATPNTEAFF
TGTGCCAGCAGTGACAGGGCGACCCCGAACACTGAAGCTTTCTTT
>.|TRBJ1-2|TRBV2|TRBD1
CASSAFDSRGTGGDGYTF
TGTGCCAGCAGTGCCTTCGACTCCCGAGGGACAGGGGGCGACGGCTACACCTTC
>.|TRBJ1-2|TRBV7-2|.
CASGVYVGGDGYTF
TGTGCCAGTGGGGTGTACGTCGGGGGGGATGGCTACACCTTC
>.|TRBJ2-7|TRBV6-6|.
CASSTPLLGYEQYF
TGTGCCAGCAGTACCCCCCTTCTCGGCTACGAGCAGTACTTC
>.|TRBJ2-7|TRBV27|TRBD1
CASSLFRGQGYEQYF
TGTGCCAGCAGTTTATTTCGGGGACAGGGCTACGAGCAGTACTTC
>.|TRBJ1-1|TRBV29-1|.
CSVVVQANAEAFF
TGCAGCGTTGTTGTGCAGGCGAACGCTGAAGCTTTCTTT
>.|TRBJ2-3|TRBV7-2|TRBD1
CASSPGQGGTDTQYF
TGTGCCAGCAGTCCAGGACAGGGCGGCACAGATACGCAGTATTTT
>.|TRBJ1-6|TRBV4-1|.
CASSREALNHSPLHF
TGCGCCAGCAGCCGGGAGGCTCTAAATCATTCACCCCTCCACTTT
>few|TRBJ1-2|TRBV7-9|.
CASSFNRAGYTF
TGTGCCAGCAGCTTTAACAGGGCTGGCTACACCTTC
>.|TRBJ2-2|TRBV9|.
CASSVGGVGFYTGELFF
TGTGCCAGCAGCGTAGGGGGCGTGGGGTTCTACACCGGGGAGCTGTTTTTT
>.|TRBJ2-6|TRBV28|.
CASSSTPVNSGANVLTF
TGTGCCAGCAGTTCTACCCCCGTAAACTCTGGGGCCAACGTCCTGACTTTC
>.|TRBJ1-2|TRBV12-3/TRBV12-4|.
CASSGTLKGYTF
TGTGCCAGCAGTGGGACTTTGAAGGGCTACACCTTC
>.|TRBJ2-7|TRBV28|.
CASSSGFEQYF
TGTGCCAGCAGCTCAGGGTTCGAGCAGTACTTC
>few|TRBJ1-2|TRBV27|.
CASSLKGSYGYTF
TGTGCCAGCAGTTTAAAAGGGAGCTATGGCTACACCTTC
>.|TRBJ1-5|TRBV6-6|.
CASSREPQHF
TGTGCCAGCAGCCGGGAGCCCCAGCATTTT
>.|TRBJ1-5|TRBV12-5|.
CASGLVVGASNQPQHF
TGTGCTAGTGGTTTGGTAGTGGGGGCGAGCAATCAGCCCCAGCATTTT
>few|TRBJ1-3|TRBV18|.
CASQRQGNTIYF
TGTGCCAGCCAAAGACAGGGAAACACCATATATTTT
>.|TRBJ2-7|TRBV7-9|.
CASSTPGRNYEQYF
TGTGCCAGCAGCACCCCGGGGAGGAACTACGAGCAGTACTTC
>.|TRBJ2-5|TRBV7-2|TRBD2
CASSTYSGSRSETQYF
TGTGCCAGCAGCACTTATAGCGGGAGTCGATCGGAGACCCAGTACTTC
>.|TRBJ1-4|TRBV4-1|.
CASSQRTGPYTARGGLFF
TGCGCCAGCAGCCAAAGAACCGGTCCCTACACCGCCAGGGGAGGGCTGTTTTTT
>.|TRBJ2-1|TRBV19|TRBD2
CASSIAGTSYNEQFF
TGTGCCAGTAGTATAGCCGGGACTAGCTACAATGAGCAGTTCTTC
>.|TRBJ2-5|TRBV7-3|.
CASSPTGGRGGETQYF
TGTGCCAGCAGCCCCACCGGGGGCAGGGGAGGGGAGACCCAGTACTTC
>.|TRBJ2-2|TRBV18|TRBD2
CASSQRGAGELFF
TGTGCCAGCTCCCAGCGGGGGGCCGGGGAGCTGTTTTTT
>.|TRBJ2-1|TRBV24-1|TRBD1
CATSDPSDRGYEQFF
TGTGCCACCAGTGATCCCTCGGACAGGGGCTATGAGCAGTTCTTC
>few|TRBJ2-7|TRBV2|TRBD1
CASSDFLGQGHEQYF
TGTGCCAGCAGTGATTTTTTGGGACAGGGACACGAGCAGTACTTC
>.|TRBJ2-2|TRBV3-1/TRBV3-2|.
CASSPSGSHTGELFF
TGTGCCAGCAGCCCTTCAGGGTCGCACACCGGGGAGCTGTTTTTT
>.|TRBJ2-2|TRBV28|TRBD2
CASSLMGLAGGRGTGELFF
TGTGCCAGCAGTTTAATGGGACTAGCGGGAGGGCGTGGAACCGGGGAGCTGTTTTTT
>.|TRBJ2-7|TRBV20-1|TRBD2
CSASLAGVPYEQYF
TGCAGTGCTAGTCTAGCGGGAGTCCCCTACGAGCAGTACTTC
>.|TRBJ2-7|TRBV5-1|TRBD2
CASSMGLADYEQYF
TGCGCCAGCAGCATGGGACTAGCCGACTACGAGCAGTACTTC
>.|TRBJ1-2|TRBV27|TRBD1
CASSSQRVPGTGDYGYTF
TGTGCCAGCAGCTCGCAGAGGGTACCCGGGACAGGAGATTATGGCTACACCTTC
>.|TRBJ2-2|TRBV7-6|.
CASSLAQAGELFF
TGTGCCAGCAGCTTAGCGCAGGCCGGGGAGCTGTTTTTT
>few|TRBJ1-1|TRBV5-1|TRBD1
CASSYLTGVNTEAFF
TGCGCCAGCAGCTACCTCACAGGGGTCAACACTGAAGCTTTCTTT
>.|TRBJ2-4|TRBV7-9|.
CASSSTRGGDIQYF
TGTGCCAGCAGCTCTACTAGAGGGGGGGACATTCAGTACTTC
>.|TRBJ1-1|TRBV5-4|.
CASSLVGEVEAFF
TGTGCCAGCAGCTTGGTGGGAGAAGTAGAAGCTTTCTTT
>once|TRBJ1-2|TRBV2|.
CASSGESYYGYTF
TGTGCCAGCAGTGGAGAAAGCTACTATGGCTACACCTTC
>.|TRBJ2-1|TRBV6-6|TRBD2
CASSPGLGFGEQFF
TGTGCCAGCAGTCCCGGACTAGGCTTCGGTGAGCAGTTCTTC
>.|TRBJ2-5|TRBV7-9|TRBD2
CASSSRGGETQYF
TGTGCCAGCAGCTCTAGGGGAGGGGAGACCCAGTACTTC
>.|TRBJ1-2|TRBV4-2|TRBD1
CASSQDRDRHNYGYTF
TGTGCCAGCAGCCAAGACCGGGACAGGCATAACTATGGCTACACCTTC
>.|TRBJ2-7|TRBV24-1|.
CATSDLQFGRIPYEQYF
TGTGCCACCAGTGATTTGCAATTTGGCAGGATACCCTACGAGCAGTACTTC